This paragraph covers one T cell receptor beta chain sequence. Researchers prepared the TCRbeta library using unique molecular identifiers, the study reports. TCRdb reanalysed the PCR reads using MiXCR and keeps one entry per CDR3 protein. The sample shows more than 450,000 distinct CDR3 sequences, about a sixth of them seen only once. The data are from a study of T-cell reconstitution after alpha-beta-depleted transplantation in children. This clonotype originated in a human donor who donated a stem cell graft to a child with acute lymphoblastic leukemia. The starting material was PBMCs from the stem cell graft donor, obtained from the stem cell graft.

The CDR3 spells CASSPVRVIRDSSTDTQYF. The CDR3 DNA sequence: TGTGCCAGCAGCCCCGTACGGGTCATTCGGGACAGTAGCACAGATACGCAGTATTTT. The chain recombines TRBV11-2 with TRBJ2-3; 7 nucleotides line up with TRBD1. The trim removed 5 bases at V and 0 bases at J, leaving 17 bases unmatched. Germline CDR1 SGHAT, CDR2 FQNNGV. CDR3 length equals 19 residues. The variable domain in full, with the rest retrieved from reference TRBV11-2 and TRBJ2-3, is EAGVAQSPRYKIIEKRQSVAFWCNPISGHATLYWYQQILGQGPKLLIQFQNNGVVDDSQLPKDRFSAERLKGVDSTLKIQPAKLEDSAVYLCASSPVRVIRDSSTDTQYFGPGTRLTVL.